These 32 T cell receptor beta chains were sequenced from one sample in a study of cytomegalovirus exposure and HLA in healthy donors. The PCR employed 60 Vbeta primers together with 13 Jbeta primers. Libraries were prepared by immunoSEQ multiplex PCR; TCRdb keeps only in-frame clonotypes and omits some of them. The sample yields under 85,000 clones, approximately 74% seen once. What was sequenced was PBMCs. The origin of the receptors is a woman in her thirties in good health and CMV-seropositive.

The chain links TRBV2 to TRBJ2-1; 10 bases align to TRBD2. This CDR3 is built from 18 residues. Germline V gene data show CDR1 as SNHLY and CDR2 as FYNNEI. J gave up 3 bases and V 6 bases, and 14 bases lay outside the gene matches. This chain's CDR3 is CASRKLAGTNVGYNEQFF. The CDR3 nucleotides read TGTGCCAGCAGAAAACTAGCGGGAACAAATGTTGGCTACAATGAGCAGTTCTTC.

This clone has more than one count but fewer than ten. The CDR3 DNA follows: TGTGCCAGCAGCGTCCGCGGACTAGCGGCCACAGATACGCAGTATTTT. Amino acid sequence: CASSVRGLAATDTQYF. The chain links TRBV9 to TRBJ2-3; TRBD2 matches 10 bases. The CDR3 is 16 residues long. V lost 2 bases to trimming and J lost 2 bases; unmatched junction nucleotides: 5. Germline V gives CDR1 SGDLS, CDR2 YYNGEE.

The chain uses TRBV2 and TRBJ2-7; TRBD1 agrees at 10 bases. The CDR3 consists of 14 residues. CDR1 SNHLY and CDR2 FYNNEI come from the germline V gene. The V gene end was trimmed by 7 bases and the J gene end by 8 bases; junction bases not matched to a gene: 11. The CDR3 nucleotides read TGTGCCAGCACCCCGGGACAGGGGACCTTCAAGCAGTACTTC. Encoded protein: CASTPGQGTFKQYF.

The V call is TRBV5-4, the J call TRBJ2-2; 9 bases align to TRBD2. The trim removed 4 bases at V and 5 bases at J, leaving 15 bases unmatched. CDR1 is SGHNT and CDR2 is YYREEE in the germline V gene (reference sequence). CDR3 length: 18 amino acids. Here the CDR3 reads CASSRGPSGTPITGELFF. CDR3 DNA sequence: TGTGCCAGCAGCCGCGGGCCTAGCGGGACCCCGATTACCGGGGAGCTGTTTTTT.

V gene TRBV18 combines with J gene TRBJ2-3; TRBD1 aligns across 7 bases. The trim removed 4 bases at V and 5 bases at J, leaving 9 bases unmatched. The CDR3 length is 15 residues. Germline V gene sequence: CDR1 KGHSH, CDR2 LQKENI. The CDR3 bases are TGTGCCAGCTCACAAACGTTGAGGGGGCAAGATACGCAGTATTTT. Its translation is CASSQTLRGQDTQYF.

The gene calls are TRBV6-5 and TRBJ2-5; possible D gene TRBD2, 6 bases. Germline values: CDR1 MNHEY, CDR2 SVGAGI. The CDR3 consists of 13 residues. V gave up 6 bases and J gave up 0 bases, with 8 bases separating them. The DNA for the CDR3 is TGTGCCAGCAGCCCGGGGGACCAAGAGACCCAGTACTTC. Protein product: CASSPGDQETQYF.

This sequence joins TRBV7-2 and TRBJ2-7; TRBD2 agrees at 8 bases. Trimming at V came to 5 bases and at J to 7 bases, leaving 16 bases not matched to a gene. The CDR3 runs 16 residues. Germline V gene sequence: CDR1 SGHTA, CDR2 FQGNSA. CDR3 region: CASSPPGTRRLGEQYF. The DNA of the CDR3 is TGTGCCAGCAGCCCCCCCGGGACTAGGAGGTTAGGTGAGCAGTACTTC. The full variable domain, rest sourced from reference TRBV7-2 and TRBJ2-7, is GAGVSQSPSNKVTEKGKDVELRCDPISGHTALYWYRQSLGQGLEFLIYFQGNSAPDKSGLPSDRFSAERTGGSVSTLTIQRTQQEDSAVYLCASSPPGTRRLGEQYFGPGTRLTVT.

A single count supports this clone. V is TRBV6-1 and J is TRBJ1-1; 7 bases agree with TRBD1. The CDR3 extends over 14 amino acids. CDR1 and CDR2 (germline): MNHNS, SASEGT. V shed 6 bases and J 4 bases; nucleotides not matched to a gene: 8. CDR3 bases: TGTGCCAGCAGGCCAGGGGGAAGGGGCACTGAAGCTTTCTTT. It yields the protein CASRPGGRGTEAFF.

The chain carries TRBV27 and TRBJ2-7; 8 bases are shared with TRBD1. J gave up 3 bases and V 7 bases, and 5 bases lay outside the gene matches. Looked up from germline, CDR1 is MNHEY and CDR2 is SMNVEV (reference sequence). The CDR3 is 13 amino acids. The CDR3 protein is CASIDRGSYEQYF. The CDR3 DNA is TGTGCCAGCATCGACAGGGGTAGCTACGAGCAGTACTTC.

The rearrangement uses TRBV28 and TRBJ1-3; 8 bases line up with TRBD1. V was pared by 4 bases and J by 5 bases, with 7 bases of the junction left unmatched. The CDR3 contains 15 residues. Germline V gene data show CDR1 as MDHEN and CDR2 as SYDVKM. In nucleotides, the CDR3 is TGTGCCAGCAGTTCTCCCGGACAGGGCAGAAACACCATATATTTT. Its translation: CASSSPGQGRNTIYF.

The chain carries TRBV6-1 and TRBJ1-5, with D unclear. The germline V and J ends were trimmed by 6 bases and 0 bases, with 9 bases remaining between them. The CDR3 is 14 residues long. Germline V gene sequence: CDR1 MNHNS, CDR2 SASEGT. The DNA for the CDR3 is TGTGCCAGCAGCGACACTTATAGCAATCAGCCCCAGCATTTT. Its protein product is CASSDTYSNQPQHF.

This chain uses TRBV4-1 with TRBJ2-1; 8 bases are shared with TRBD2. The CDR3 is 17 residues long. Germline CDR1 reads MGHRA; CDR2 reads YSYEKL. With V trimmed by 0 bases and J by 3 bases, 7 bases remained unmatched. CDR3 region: CASSQEVGLARYNEQFF. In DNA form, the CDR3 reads TGCGCCAGCAGCCAAGAGGTCGGACTAGCTCGCTACAATGAGCAGTTCTTC.

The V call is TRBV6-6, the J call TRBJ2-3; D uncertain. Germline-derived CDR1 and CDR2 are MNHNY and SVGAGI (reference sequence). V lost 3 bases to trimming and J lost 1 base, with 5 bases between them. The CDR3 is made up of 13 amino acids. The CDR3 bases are TGTGCCAGCAGTTATACTCGCACAGATACGCAGTATTTT. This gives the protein CASSYTRTDTQYF.

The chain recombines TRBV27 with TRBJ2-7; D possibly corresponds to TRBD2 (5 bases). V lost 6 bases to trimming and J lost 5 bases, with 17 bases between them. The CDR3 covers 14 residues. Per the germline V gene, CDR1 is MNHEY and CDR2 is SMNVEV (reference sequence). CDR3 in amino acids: CASRSGGLVNEQYF. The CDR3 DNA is TGTGCCAGCAGGAGCGGAGGACTCGTAAACGAGCAGTACTTC.

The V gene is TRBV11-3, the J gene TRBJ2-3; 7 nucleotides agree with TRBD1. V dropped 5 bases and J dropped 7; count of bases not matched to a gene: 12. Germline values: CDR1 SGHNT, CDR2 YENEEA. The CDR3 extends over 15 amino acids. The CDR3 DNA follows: TGTGCCAGCAGCCCCTCACAGGGGCAGGGGAATACGCAGTATTTT. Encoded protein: CASSPSQGQGNTQYF.

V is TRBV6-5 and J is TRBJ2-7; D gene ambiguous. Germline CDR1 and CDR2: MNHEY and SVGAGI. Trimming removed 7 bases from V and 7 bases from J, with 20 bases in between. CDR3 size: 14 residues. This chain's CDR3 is CASITRVALVEQYF. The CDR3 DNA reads TGTGCCAGCATCACACGGGTGGCCTTGGTAGAGCAGTACTTC.

This CDR3 is CASSPDYYEQYF. The CDR3 coding sequence is TGTGCCAGTAGTCCCGACTACTACGAGCAGTACTTC. The V gene is TRBV19, the J gene TRBJ2-7; tentative D call: TRBD2 (5 bases). V lost 5 bases and J lost 3, with 8 bases in between. The CDR3 sequence is 12 residues long. Germline V gene data show CDR1 as LNHDA and CDR2 as SQIVND (reference sequence).

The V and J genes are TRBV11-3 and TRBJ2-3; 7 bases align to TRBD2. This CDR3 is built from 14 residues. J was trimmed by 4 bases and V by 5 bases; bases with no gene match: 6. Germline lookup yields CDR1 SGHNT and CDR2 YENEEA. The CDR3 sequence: CASSPQRGADTQYF. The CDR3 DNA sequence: TGTGCCAGCAGCCCCCAGCGGGGAGCAGATACGCAGTATTTT.

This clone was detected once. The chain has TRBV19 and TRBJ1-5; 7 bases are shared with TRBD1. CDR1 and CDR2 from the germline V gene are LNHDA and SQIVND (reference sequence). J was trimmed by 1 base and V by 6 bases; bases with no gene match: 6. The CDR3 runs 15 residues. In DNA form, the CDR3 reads TGTGCCAGTAGGCCGCAGGGGGGAAGCAATCAGCCCCAGCATTTT. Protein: CASRPQGGSNQPQHF. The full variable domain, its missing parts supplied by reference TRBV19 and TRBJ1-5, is DGGITQSPKYLFRKEGQNVTLSCEQNLNHDAMYWYRQDPGQGLRLIYYSQIVNDFQKGDIAEGYSVSREKKESFPLTVTSAQKNPTAFYLCASRPQGGSNQPQHFGDGTRLSIL.

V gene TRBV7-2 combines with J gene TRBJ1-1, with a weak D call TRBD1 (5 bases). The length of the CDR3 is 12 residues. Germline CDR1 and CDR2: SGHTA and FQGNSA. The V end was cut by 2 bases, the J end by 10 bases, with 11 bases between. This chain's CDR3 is CASSLIGVVAFF. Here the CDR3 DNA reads TGTGCCAGCAGCTTAATAGGGGTAGTAGCTTTCTTT.

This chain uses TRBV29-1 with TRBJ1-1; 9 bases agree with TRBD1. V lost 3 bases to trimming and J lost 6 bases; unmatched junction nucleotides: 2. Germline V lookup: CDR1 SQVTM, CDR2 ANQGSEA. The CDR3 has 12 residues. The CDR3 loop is CSVEGTGPEAFF. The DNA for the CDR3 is TGCAGCGTTGAGGGGACAGGGCCTGAAGCTTTCTTT.

CDR3 in amino acids: CASSDREFANTGELFF. CDR3 sequence (DNA): TGTGCCAGCAGCGATCGGGAGTTCGCGAACACCGGGGAGCTGTTTTTT. The rearrangement joins TRBV7-2 to TRBJ2-2; D is perhaps TRBD2 (6 bases). Trimming pared 5 bases from V and 0 bases from J, leaving 13 bases between. The CDR3 extends over 16 amino acids. Germline V gives CDR1 SGHTA, CDR2 FQGNSA.

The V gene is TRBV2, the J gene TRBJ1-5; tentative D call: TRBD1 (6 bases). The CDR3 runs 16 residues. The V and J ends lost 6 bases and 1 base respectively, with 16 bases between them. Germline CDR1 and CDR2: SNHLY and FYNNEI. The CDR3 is CASRRQVLGSNQPQHF. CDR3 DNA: TGTGCCAGCAGACGACAGGTTCTAGGGAGCAATCAGCCCCAGCATTTT.

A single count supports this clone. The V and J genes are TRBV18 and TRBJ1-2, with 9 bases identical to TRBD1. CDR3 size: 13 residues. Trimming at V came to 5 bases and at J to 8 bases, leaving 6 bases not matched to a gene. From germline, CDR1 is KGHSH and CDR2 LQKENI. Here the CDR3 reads CASSFRDREGYTF. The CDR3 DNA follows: TGTGCCAGCTCATTCCGGGACAGGGAGGGCTACACCTTC.

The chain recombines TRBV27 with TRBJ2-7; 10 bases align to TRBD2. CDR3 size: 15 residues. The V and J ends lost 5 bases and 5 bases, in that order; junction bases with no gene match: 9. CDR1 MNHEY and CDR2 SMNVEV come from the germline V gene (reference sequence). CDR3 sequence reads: CASSVSPSGRNEQYF. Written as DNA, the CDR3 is TGTGCCAGCAGTGTGAGCCCTAGCGGGAGAAACGAGCAGTACTTC.

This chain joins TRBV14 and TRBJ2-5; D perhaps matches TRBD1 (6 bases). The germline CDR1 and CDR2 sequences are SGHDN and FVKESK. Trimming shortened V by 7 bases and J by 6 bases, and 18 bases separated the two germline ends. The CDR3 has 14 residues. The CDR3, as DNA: TGTGCCAGCAACCCGACAGGTCGGCAGCAGACCCAGTACTTC. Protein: CASNPTGRQQTQYF. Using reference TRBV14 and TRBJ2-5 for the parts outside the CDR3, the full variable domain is EAGVTQFPSHSVIEKGQTVTLRCDPISGHDNLYWYRRVMGKEIKFLLHFVKESKQDESGMPNNRFLAERTGGTYSTLKVQPAELEDSGVYFCASNPTGRQQTQYFGPGTRLLVL.

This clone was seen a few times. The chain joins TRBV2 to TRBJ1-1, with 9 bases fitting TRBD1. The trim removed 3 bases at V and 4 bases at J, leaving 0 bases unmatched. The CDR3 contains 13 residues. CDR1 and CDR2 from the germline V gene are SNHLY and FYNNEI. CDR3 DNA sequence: TGTGCCAGCAGTGAGGACAGGGGCACTGAAGCTTTCTTT. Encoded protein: CASSEDRGTEAFF.

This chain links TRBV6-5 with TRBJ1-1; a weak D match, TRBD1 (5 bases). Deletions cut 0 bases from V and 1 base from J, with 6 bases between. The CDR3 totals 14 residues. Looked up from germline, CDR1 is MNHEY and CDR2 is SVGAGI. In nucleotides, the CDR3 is TGTGCCAGCAGTTACTCCGACAGGAACACTGAAGCTTTCTTT. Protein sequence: CASSYSDRNTEAFF.

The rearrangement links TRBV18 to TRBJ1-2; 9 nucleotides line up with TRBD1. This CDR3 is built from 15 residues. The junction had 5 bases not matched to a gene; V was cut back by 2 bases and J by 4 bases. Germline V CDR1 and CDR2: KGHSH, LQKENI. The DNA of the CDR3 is TGTGCCAGCTCACCAAGGGACAGGGCTGGCTATGGCTACACCTTC. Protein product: CASSPRDRAGYGYTF.

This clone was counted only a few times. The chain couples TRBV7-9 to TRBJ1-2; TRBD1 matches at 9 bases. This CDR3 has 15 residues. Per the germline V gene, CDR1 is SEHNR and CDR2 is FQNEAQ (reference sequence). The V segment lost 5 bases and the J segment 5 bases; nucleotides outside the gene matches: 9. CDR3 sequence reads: CASSLRTGDEYGYTF. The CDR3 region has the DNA TGTGCCAGCAGCCTTCGGACAGGGGATGAATATGGCTACACCTTC.

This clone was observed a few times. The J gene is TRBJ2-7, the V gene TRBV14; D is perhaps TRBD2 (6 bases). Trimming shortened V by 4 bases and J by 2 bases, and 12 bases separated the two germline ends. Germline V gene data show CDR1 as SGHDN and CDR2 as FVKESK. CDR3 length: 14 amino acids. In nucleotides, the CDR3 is TGTGCCAGCAGCCCAGGGAGGTGGACCTACGAGCAGTACTTC. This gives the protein CASSPGRWTYEQYF.

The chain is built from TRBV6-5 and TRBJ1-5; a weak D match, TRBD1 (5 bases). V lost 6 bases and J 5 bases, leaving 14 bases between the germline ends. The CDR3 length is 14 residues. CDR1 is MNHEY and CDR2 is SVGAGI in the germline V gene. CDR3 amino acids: CASSPSGGYQPQHF. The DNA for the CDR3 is TGTGCCAGCAGCCCCTCGGGGGGGTATCAGCCCCAGCATTTT.